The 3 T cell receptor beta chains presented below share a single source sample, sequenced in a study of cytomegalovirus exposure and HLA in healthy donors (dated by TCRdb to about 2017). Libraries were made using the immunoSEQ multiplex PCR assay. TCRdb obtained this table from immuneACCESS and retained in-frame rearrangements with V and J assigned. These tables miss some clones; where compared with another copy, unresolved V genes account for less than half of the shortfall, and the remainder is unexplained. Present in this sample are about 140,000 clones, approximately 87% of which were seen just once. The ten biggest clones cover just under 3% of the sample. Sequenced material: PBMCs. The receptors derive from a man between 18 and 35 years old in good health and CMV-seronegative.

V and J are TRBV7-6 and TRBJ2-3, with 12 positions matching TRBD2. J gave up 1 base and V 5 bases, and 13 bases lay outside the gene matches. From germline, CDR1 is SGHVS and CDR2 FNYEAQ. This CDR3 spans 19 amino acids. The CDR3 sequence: CASSAPLAGGSKGTDTQYF. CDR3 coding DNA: TGTGCCAGCAGCGCTCCACTAGCGGGAGGATCGAAAGGCACAGATACGCAGTATTTT. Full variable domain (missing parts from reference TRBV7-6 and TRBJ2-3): GAGVSQSPRYKVTKRGQDVALRCDPISGHVSLYWYRQALGQGPEFLTYFNYEAQQDKSGLPNDRFSAERPEGSISTLTIQRTEQRDSAMYRCASSAPLAGGSKGTDTQYFGPGTRLTVL.

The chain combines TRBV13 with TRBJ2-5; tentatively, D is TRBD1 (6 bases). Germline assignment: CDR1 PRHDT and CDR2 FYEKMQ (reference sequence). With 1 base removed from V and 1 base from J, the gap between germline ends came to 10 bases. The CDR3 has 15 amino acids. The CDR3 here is CASSLENRVQETQYF. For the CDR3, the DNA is TGTGCCAGCAGCTTAGAGAACAGGGTCCAAGAGACCCAGTACTTC.

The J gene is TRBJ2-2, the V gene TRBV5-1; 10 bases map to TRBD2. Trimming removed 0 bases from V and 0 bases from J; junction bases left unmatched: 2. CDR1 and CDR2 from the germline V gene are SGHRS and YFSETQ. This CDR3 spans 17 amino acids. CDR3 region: CASSLASGGPNTGELFF. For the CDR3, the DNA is TGCGCCAGCAGCTTGGCTAGCGGGGGACCGAACACCGGGGAGCTGTTTTTT.